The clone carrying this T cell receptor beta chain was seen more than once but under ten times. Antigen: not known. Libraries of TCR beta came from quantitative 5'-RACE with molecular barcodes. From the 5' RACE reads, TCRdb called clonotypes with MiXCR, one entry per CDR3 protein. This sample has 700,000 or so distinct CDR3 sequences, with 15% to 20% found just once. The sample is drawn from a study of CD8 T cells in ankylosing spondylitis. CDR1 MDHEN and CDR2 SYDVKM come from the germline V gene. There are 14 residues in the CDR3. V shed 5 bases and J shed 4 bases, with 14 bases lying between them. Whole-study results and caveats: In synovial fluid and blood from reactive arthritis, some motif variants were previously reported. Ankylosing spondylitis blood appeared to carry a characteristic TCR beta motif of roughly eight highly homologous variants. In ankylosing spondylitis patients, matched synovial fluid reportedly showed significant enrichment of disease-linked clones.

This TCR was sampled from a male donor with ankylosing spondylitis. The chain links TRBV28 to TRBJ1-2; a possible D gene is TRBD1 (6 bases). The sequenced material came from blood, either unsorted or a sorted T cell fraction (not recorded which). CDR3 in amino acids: CASSNPRGPYGYTF. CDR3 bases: TGTGCCAGCAGTAATCCCCGGGGGCCCTATGGCTACACCTTC.